This is a list of T cell receptor beta chains from one sample in a study of T cells in Graves' hyperthyroidism and ophthalmopathy. MiXCR, run by TCRdb on the multiplex PCR reads, gives a single entry per CDR3 protein. The profile shows over 650,000 distinct CDR3 sequences, 15% to 20% of them singletons. Sequenced: blood. These receptors all come from a young man with Graves' hyperthyroidism. The CDR3 runs from the conserved cysteine through the conserved F or W. The D gene is left open where the match is weak. The size entry is marked missing in some rows and otherwise reads once, few, many or a size class.

v_gene: TRBV2; j_gene: TRBJ2-5; abundance: many; d_gene: -; CDR3aa: CASSDEGMGKETQYF; CDR3nt: TGTGCCAGCAGTGATGAGGGGATGGGAAAAGAGACCCAGTACTTC
v_gene: TRBV7-8; j_gene: TRBJ1-1; abundance: many; d_gene: TRBD1; CDR3aa: CASRWDRPLSTEAFF; CDR3nt: TGTGCCAGCAGATGGGACAGGCCGCTGAGTACTGAAGCTTTCTTT
v_gene: TRBV6-1; j_gene: TRBJ1-1; abundance: -; d_gene: -; CDR3aa: CASSDREAFF; CDR3nt: TGTGCCAGCAGTGACAGGGAAGCTTTCTTT
v_gene: TRBV12-3/TRBV12-4; j_gene: TRBJ1-5; abundance: few; d_gene: -; CDR3aa: CASRESNQPQHF; CDR3nt: TGTGCCAGCAGGGAAAGCAATCAGCCCCAGCATTTT
v_gene: TRBV5-1; j_gene: TRBJ1-1; abundance: few; d_gene: -; CDR3aa: CASSLGTEVAFF; CDR3nt: TGCGCCAGCAGCTTGGGGACAGAGGTGGCTTTCTTT
v_gene: TRBV12-3/TRBV12-4; j_gene: TRBJ1-5; abundance: -; d_gene: -; CDR3aa: CASRGVGGNQPQHF; CDR3nt: TGTGCCAGCAGAGGGGTAGGAGGCAATCAGCCCCAGCATTTT
v_gene: TRBV5-1; j_gene: TRBJ2-3; abundance: many; d_gene: TRBD2; CDR3aa: CASSLDPSGREASTDTQYF; CDR3nt: TGCGCCAGCAGCTTGGATCCTAGCGGGAGAGAGGCTAGCACAGATACGCAGTATTTT
v_gene: TRBV9; j_gene: TRBJ2-7; abundance: -; d_gene: TRBD2; CDR3aa: CASSPTTSGIYEQYF; CDR3nt: TGTGCCAGCAGTCCCACGACTAGCGGGATCTACGAGCAGTACTTC
v_gene: TRBV3-1; j_gene: TRBJ1-2; abundance: -; d_gene: -; CDR3aa: CASSQDLRGAGYTF; CDR3nt: TGTGCCAGCAGCCAAGATCTGAGGGGAGCGGGCTACACCTTC
v_gene: TRBV20-1; j_gene: TRBJ2-1; abundance: -; d_gene: -; CDR3aa: CSAPGGGSPHNEQFF; CDR3nt: TGCAGTGCCCCTGGGGGCGGGAGTCCCCACAATGAGCAGTTCTTC
v_gene: TRBV27; j_gene: TRBJ2-3; abundance: many; d_gene: TRBD1; CDR3aa: CASSLEDRTTDTQYF; CDR3nt: TGTGCCAGCAGTTTAGAGGACAGGACCACAGATACGCAGTATTTT
v_gene: TRBV30; j_gene: TRBJ2-7; abundance: many; d_gene: -; CDR3aa: CAWSVNIGVSNEQYF; CDR3nt: TGTGCCTGGAGTGTAAATATCGGAGTATCGAACGAGCAGTACTTC
v_gene: TRBV19; j_gene: TRBJ2-7; abundance: few; d_gene: -; CDR3aa: CASSTDVEGPYEQYF; CDR3nt: TGTGCCAGTAGCACGGACGTGGAAGGACCCTACGAGCAGTACTTC
v_gene: TRBV30; j_gene: TRBJ2-3; abundance: few; d_gene: -; CDR3aa: CAWSVLGSSTDTQYF; CDR3nt: TGTGCCTGGAGTGTACTGGGGTCTAGCACAGATACGCAGTATTTT
v_gene: TRBV5-6; j_gene: TRBJ2-7; abundance: many; d_gene: -; CDR3aa: CASSLWHRVRPSGEQYF; CDR3nt: TGTGCCAGCAGCTTGTGGCACAGGGTGCGACCCTCTGGCGAGCAGTACTTC
v_gene: TRBV2; j_gene: TRBJ2-1; abundance: many; d_gene: TRBD2; CDR3aa: CASSVGLAGNEQFF; CDR3nt: TGTGCCAGCAGCGTGGGACTAGCGGGCAATGAGCAGTTCTTC
v_gene: TRBV7-2; j_gene: TRBJ2-7; abundance: -; d_gene: TRBD2; CDR3aa: CASSLGRAGGNEQYF; CDR3nt: TGTGCCAGCAGCTTAGGTCGAGCGGGAGGTAACGAGCAGTACTTC